This T cell receptor beta chain comes out of a study of vaccination effects on CD4 cells after COVID-19. Only in-frame clones appear in the TCRdb table, and some are missing; sequencing was by immunoSEQ multiplex PCR. The sample has 26,000 or so clones, 78% seen once. Comment on this clone: What it recognizes is unknown.

Antigen-specific CD4+ T cells were expanded with viral peptide pools in the ViraFEST assay before sequencing. It was after approximately 10 days of culture that CD4+ T cells were isolated. Confirmation by PCR established that the person had SARS-CoV-2 infection between March and December 2020. This TCR was recovered from a human donor who had a prior SARS-CoV-2 infection. Sample: CD4+ T cells from PBMCs cultured with HCoV-NL63 spike peptides, taken before COVID-19 vaccination.

CDR3 region: CATSEAGQGRTGELFF. The CDR3 bases are TGTGCCACCAGTGAAGCGGGACAGGGGCGAACCGGGGAGCTGTTTTTT. The chain uses TRBV24-1 and TRBJ2-2, with TRBD1 matching over 10 bases. Per the germline V gene, CDR1 is KGHDR and CDR2 is SFDVKD. The CDR3 is 16 residues long. V trimming: 4 bases; J trimming: 5 bases; junction bases outside the gene matches: 6.